One and the same sample provided the 3 T cell receptor beta chains below, sequenced in a study of shared clonotypes between healthy human individuals. The protocol was immunoSEQ multiplex PCR, while the TCRdb copy is restricted to in-frame clones and leaves out a portion. Of fewer than 650,000 clones in the sample, roughly 79% were seen once. The specimen sequenced was PBMCs. Receptor source: a woman aged 40 to 50 in good health. Some clones in this sample may be carry-over from other donors' samples.

This chain joins TRBV6-1 and TRBJ2-7; 8 bases fit TRBD2. The CDR3 consists of 13 residues. Germline loops: CDR1 MNHNS, CDR2 SASEGT. V dropped 9 bases and J dropped 2; count of bases not matched to a gene: 6. The CDR3 region is CASLSGTTYEQYF. The DNA of the CDR3 is TGTGCCAGTCTTAGCGGGACGACCTACGAGCAGTACTTC.

This clone came up a few times. This chain links TRBV6-5 with TRBJ1-2; TRBD1 might be the D (6 bases). This CDR3 is 14 amino acids long. Trimming removed 4 bases from V and 9 bases from J, with 18 bases in between. The germline gives CDR1 MNHEY, CDR2 SVGAGI. As DNA, the CDR3 is TGTGCCAGCAGTTCCCAGGAAGGGGGTTTGAGCTACACCTTC. Translation gives CASSSQEGGLSYTF.

The gene calls are TRBV10-3 and TRBJ2-2; unclear D gene. Germline V gene data show CDR1 as ENHRY and CDR2 as SYGVKD. CDR3 length equals 15 residues. V lost 0 bases, J lost 4 bases, and 9 bases lay in between. The CDR3 reads CAISESALGTGELFF. CDR3 coding DNA: TGTGCCATCAGTGAGTCTGCTTTAGGCACCGGGGAGCTGTTTTTT.